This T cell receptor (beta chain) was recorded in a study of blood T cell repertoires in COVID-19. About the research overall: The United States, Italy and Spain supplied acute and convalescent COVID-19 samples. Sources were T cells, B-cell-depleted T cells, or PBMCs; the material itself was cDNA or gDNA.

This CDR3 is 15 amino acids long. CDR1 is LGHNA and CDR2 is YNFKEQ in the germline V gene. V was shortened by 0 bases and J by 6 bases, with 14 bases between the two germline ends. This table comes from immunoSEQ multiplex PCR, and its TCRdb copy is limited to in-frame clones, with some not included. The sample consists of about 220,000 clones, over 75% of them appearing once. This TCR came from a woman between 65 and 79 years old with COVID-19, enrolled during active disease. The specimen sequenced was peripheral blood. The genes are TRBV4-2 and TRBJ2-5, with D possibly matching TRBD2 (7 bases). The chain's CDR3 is CASSQEAWGGQTQYF. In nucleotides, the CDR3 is TGTGCCAGCAGCCAAGAGGCCTGGGGGGGGCAGACCCAGTACTTC.